This TCR beta chain was observed in a study of molecular identifiers for immune sequencing clone quantification. This clonotype was seen more than once but under ten times. One junction end disagrees with the germline gene, perhaps due to a read error. Per the germline V gene, CDR1 is SGDLS and CDR2 is YYNGEE. The CDR3 extends over 13 amino acids. TCRdb fed the PCR reads into MiXCR, producing one record per CDR3 protein. Of around 460,000 distinct CDR3 sequences detected, about 21% appear once; the ten largest clones hold about 0.84%. This clonotype was obtained from a human donor in good health. Some libraries in this study had Jurkat cell RNA spiked in. The source material was naive CD8+ T cells from blood, with Jurkat cell RNA spiked in. The subset was: FACS-sorted CD8+CD4-CCR7+CD45RA+ naive T cells. The chain recombines TRBV9 with TRBJ1-1; D remains unclear. In nucleotides, the CDR3 is TGTGCCAGCAGCACGACACCGAACACTGAAGCTCTCTTT. Its translation: CASSTTPNTEALF.